The 17 T cell receptor beta chains reported below all come from one sample, sequenced in a study of cytomegalovirus exposure and HLA in healthy donors. PCR employed 60 Vbeta and 13 Jbeta primers. The repertoire was sequenced with immunoSEQ multiplex PCR; TCRdb's copy has only in-frame clones and lacks some. The profile covers 200,000 to 250,000 clones, with under 80% appearing a single time and 1.8% taken by the ten largest. What was sequenced was PBMCs. All receptors derive from a woman aged 25 to 39 in good health and CMV-seronegative.

The CDR3 nucleotides are TGTGCCAGCTATTCTCAGGGGACCGCTGACTATGGCTACACCTTC. This gives the protein CASYSQGTADYGYTF. The V gene is TRBV6-1, the J gene TRBJ1-2, with D possibly matching TRBD1 (6 bases). Trimming left V 8 bases short and J 3 bases short, with 19 bases between. CDR1 is MNHNS, CDR2 SASEGT, per germline. The CDR3 runs to 15 residues.

The chain has TRBV5-4 and TRBJ1-2; maybe TRBD1 (5 bases). The CDR3 covers 14 residues. Trimming stripped 2 bases from V and 3 bases from J, with 11 bases between. CDR1 SGHNT and CDR2 YYREEE come from the germline V gene (reference sequence). As DNA, the CDR3 is TGTGCCAGCAGCTTTCAGGGCAGAGACTATGGCTACACCTTC. Translating gives CASSFQGRDYGYTF.

J is TRBJ2-1 and V is TRBV7-3; 8 positions match TRBD2. Germline-derived CDR1 and CDR2 are SGHTA and FQGTGA. The CDR3 runs to 21 residues. The junction had 16 bases not matched to a gene; V was cut back by 0 bases and J by 0 bases. The CDR3 loop is CASSLTGIGEAGVRSYNEQFF. CDR3 in DNA: TGTGCCAGCAGCTTAACGGGGATAGGAGAAGCGGGAGTCCGCTCCTACAATGAGCAGTTCTTC.

The chain uses TRBV5-4 and TRBJ1-1; TRBD1 matches 7 bases. With V trimmed by 3 bases and J by 7 bases, 15 bases remained unmatched. Per germline, CDR1 SGHNT and CDR2 YYREEE (reference sequence). The CDR3 has 16 amino acids. This chain's CDR3 is CASSSKTGLDLIEAFF. The CDR3 DNA is TGTGCCAGCAGCTCGAAGACAGGGCTAGACCTAATTGAAGCTTTCTTT.

This rearrangement joins TRBV6-1 to TRBJ1-3, with TRBD1 matching over 8 bases. Losses at the gene ends were 4 bases for V and 0 bases for J; bases not matched to a gene: 5. The CDR3 runs 16 residues. Germline CDR1 MNHNS, CDR2 SASEGT. The CDR3 sequence is CASSAGGPGSGNTIYF. CDR3 coding DNA: TGTGCCAGCAGTGCAGGGGGCCCTGGCTCTGGAAACACCATATATTTT.

This clone has just a few counts. This sequence joins TRBV7-2 and TRBJ1-2, with D hard to call. V was cut by 4 bases and J by 8 bases, with 14 bases left in between. CDR3 size: 13 residues. Per germline, CDR1 SGHTA and CDR2 FQGNSA. The CDR3 loop reads CASSSSGFSGYTF. The CDR3 bases are TGTGCCAGCAGCTCTTCCGGGTTCTCGGGCTACACCTTC.

DNA for the CDR3: TGTGCCTGGAGCCCCCACGGGAACACTGAAGCTTTCTTT. This codes for CAWSPHGNTEAFF. The gene calls are TRBV30 and TRBJ1-1, with no clear D. The ends were cut back, 3 bases at V and 1 base at J, with 9 bases in the middle. The germline gives CDR1 GTSNPN, CDR2 SVGIG (reference sequence). The CDR3 has 13 residues.

This chain connects TRBV14 to TRBJ2-1; D uncertain. V was trimmed by 1 base and J by 6 bases, leaving 10 bases between them. Germline V gene sequence: CDR1 SGHDN, CDR2 FVKESK. This CDR3 is built from 14 residues. The DNA of the CDR3 is TGTGCCAGCAGCCAAGGCTGGCTCCTCAATGAGCAGTTCTTC. Protein sequence: CASSQGWLLNEQFF.

The V call is TRBV6-4, the J call TRBJ1-1, with D perhaps matching TRBD1 (5 bases). Trimming took 2 bases from V and 9 from J, leaving 16 bases between them. The CDR3 sequence is 14 residues long. Germline-derived CDR1 and CDR2 are MRHNA and SNTAGT. Here the CDR3 DNA reads TGTGCCAGCAGTGACCACCCGGGGGGGGTTAAAGCTTTCTTT. It codes for CASSDHPGGVKAFF.

V gene TRBV2 combines with J gene TRBJ2-7, with a possible D match to TRBD1 (5 bases). Trimming pared 5 bases from V and 4 bases from J, leaving 18 bases between. The CDR3 is 15 amino acids. Germline V gene data show CDR1 as SNHLY and CDR2 as FYNNEI. CDR3 amino acids: CASSKDPGQSYEQYF. CDR3 bases: TGTGCCAGCAGTAAAGACCCAGGACAAAGTTACGAGCAGTACTTC.

Turning to this clone: As the CDR3 is not closed by the conserved phenylalanine or tryptophan, this likely results from a read error. The DNA is omitted, as the CDR3 cannot be located on it reliably, and the CDR3 follows TCRdb's listing. V gene TRBV7-9 combines with J gene TRBJ2-7; the table's D call, TRBD1, has no DNA check behind it. Germline V lookup: CDR1 SEHNR, CDR2 FQNEAQ (reference sequence). The CDR3 totals 10 residues, both ends included. Here the CDR3 reads CASSFRTDTS.

The CDR3 sequence: CASSITTNTEAFF. The DNA of the CDR3 is TGTGCCAGTAGTATAACAACGAACACTGAAGCTTTCTTT. The chain recombines TRBV19 with TRBJ1-1; D remains ambiguous. V lost 2 bases and J 1 base, leaving 5 bases between the germline ends. The germline V gene encodes CDR1 LNHDA and CDR2 SQIVND (reference sequence). The CDR3 sequence is 13 residues long. Variable domain in full (rest from reference TRBV19 and TRBJ1-1): DGGITQSPKYLFRKEGQNVTLSCEQNLNHDAMYWYRQDPGQGLRLIYYSQIVNDFQKGDIAEGYSVSREKKESFPLTVTSAQKNPTAFYLCASSITTNTEAFFGQGTRLTVV.

This clone has more than one count but fewer than ten. One junction end disagrees with the germline gene, perhaps due to a read error. The genes are TRBV11-2 and TRBJ2-7, with 10 positions matching TRBD2. Looked up from germline, CDR1 is SGHAT and CDR2 is FQNNGV. CDR3 length: 18 residues. This CDR3 is CAISLTAPLAGAFYEQYF. CDR3 nucleotides: TGTGCCATCAGCTTAACCGCCCCCCTAGCGGGGGCCTTCTACGAGCAGTACTTC. The variable domain in full, completed from reference TRBV11-2 and TRBJ2-7, reads EAGVAQSPRYKIIEKRQSVAFWCNPISGHATLYWYQQILGQGPKLLIQFQNNGVVDDSQLPKDRFSAERLKGVDSTLKIQPAKLEDSAVYLCAISLTAPLAGAFYEQYFGPGTRLTVT.

This clone has at least ten counts. The chain combines TRBV7-9 with TRBJ1-1, with 7 bases fitting TRBD1. Trimming took 0 bases from V and 5 from J; bases not matched to a gene: 9. Germline V lookup: CDR1 SEHNR, CDR2 FQNEAQ (reference sequence). CDR3 length equals 16 residues. The chain's CDR3 is CASSLATGMGATEAFF. CDR3 DNA: TGTGCCAGCAGCTTAGCGACAGGGATGGGTGCGACTGAAGCTTTCTTT.

The chain couples TRBV13 to TRBJ2-1; no clear D. The CDR3 is 14 amino acids. Germline V gene lookup returns CDR1 PRHDT and CDR2 FYEKMQ (reference sequence). V lost 4 bases and J 1 base, leaving 8 bases between the germline ends. The CDR3 loop is CASSSILSYNEQFF. The CDR3 nucleotides read TGTGCCAGCAGCTCGATCCTATCCTACAATGAGCAGTTCTTC.

The chain couples TRBV7-2 to TRBJ1-1; no firm D call. Germline V CDR1 and CDR2: SGHTA, FQGNSA. This CDR3 has 12 amino acids. Trimming left V 6 bases short and J 6 bases short, with 11 bases between. CDR3 loop: CASSSSGPEAFF. CDR3 in DNA: TGTGCCAGCAGTTCTAGCGGACCTGAAGCTTTCTTT.

This chain joins TRBV7-8 and TRBJ1-1, with D uncertain. Germline V gene data show CDR1 as SGHVS and CDR2 as FQNEAQ. Trimming stripped 0 bases from V and 6 bases from J, with 17 bases between. This CDR3 is 16 amino acids long. Here the CDR3 DNA reads TGTGCCAGCAGCTTAGCCCTCAGTGAATTTCGTCCTGAAGCTTTCTTT. This encodes CASSLALSEFRPEAFF.